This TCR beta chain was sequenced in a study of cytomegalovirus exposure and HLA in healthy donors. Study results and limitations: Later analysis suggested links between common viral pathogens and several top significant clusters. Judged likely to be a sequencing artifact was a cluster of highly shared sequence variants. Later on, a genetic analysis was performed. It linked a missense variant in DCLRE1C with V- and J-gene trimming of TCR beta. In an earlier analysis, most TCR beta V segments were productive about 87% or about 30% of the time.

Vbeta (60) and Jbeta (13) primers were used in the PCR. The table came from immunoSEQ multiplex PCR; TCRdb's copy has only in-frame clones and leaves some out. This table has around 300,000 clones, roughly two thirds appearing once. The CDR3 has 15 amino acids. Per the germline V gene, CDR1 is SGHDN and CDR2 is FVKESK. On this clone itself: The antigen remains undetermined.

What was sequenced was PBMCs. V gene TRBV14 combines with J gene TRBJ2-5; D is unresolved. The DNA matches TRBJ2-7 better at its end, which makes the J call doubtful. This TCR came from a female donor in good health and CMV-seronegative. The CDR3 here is CASSQDGVSSYEQYF. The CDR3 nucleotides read TGTGCCAGCAGCCAAGATGGTGTGAGCTCCTACGAGCAGTACTTC.